This entry lists 4 T cell receptor beta chains sequenced from one sample in a study of T cells after yellow fever vaccination. TCRdb ran MiXCR on the 5' RACE reads and lists one entry per CDR3 protein. The sample records about 25,000 distinct CDR3 sequences, 3.4% being singletons. The sequenced sample was PBMCs, either bulk or a sorted T-cell subset (CD4+, CD8+, memory, or dextramer-sorted; not recorded which), obtained roughly 47 days after the first yellow fever vaccination. The receptors come from a man in his late teens or twenties who received the YFV17D yellow fever vaccine.

Many counts were recorded for this clonotype. The DNA for the CDR3 is TGTGCCAGCAGCTCTGAGGTTCCCGAGCAGTACTTC. It is translated as CASSSEVPEQYF. V usage is TRBV11-2 and J usage is TRBJ2-7; D unresolved. CDR1 is SGHAT and CDR2 is FQNNGV in the germline V gene. This CDR3 contains 12 residues. Trimming removed 4 bases at V and 6 bases at J, with 10 bases between.

This clonotype was seen repeatedly, ten times or more. This sequence joins TRBV11-2 and TRBJ1-2; D is ambiguous. Germline V gene lookup returns CDR1 SGHAT and CDR2 FQNNGV. The CDR3 is 13 amino acids. V dropped 0 bases and J dropped 7 bases, with 9 bases sitting between them. CDR3 amino acids: CASSLEGTAGYTF. The CDR3 bases are TGTGCCAGCAGCTTAGAGGGAACGGCTGGCTACACCTTC.

Many counts were recorded for this clonotype. One junction end disagrees with the germline gene, perhaps due to a read error. The rearrangement links TRBV11-2 to TRBJ2-2; tentative D call: TRBD1 (5 bases). Looked up from germline, CDR1 is SGHAT and CDR2 is FQNNGV. The CDR3 has 15 residues. This CDR3 is CASTLGAANTGELFF. CDR3 DNA: TGTGCCAGCACCTTAGGGGCCGCGAACACCGGGGAGCTGTTTTTT.

This clonotype was counted many times. The V and J genes are TRBV12-3 or TRBV12-4 and TRBJ1-5; D unresolved. V lost 3 bases to trimming and J lost 6 bases, with 12 bases between them. There are 14 residues in the CDR3. The CDR3 nucleotides read TGTGCCAGCAGTTTGGCCGCGGGATTTCAGCCCCAGCATTTT. Amino acids: CASSLAAGFQPQHF.